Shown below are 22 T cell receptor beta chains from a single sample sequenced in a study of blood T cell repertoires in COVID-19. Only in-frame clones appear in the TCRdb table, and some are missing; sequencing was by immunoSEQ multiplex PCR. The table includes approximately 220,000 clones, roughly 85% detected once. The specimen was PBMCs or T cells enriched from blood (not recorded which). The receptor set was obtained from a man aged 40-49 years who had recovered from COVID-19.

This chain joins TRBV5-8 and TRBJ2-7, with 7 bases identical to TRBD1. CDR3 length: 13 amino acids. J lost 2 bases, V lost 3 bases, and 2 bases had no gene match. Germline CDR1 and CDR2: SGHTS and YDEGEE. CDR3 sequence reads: CASSYRGTYEQYF. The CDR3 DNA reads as TGTGCCAGCAGCTACAGGGGTACCTACGAGCAGTACTTC.

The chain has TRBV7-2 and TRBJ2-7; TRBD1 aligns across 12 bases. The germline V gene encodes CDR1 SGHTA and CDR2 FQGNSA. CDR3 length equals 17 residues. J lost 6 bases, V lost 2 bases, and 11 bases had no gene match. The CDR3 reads CASSLLGSGQGAGEQYF. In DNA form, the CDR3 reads TGTGCCAGCAGCTTATTGGGGTCGGGACAGGGGGCCGGCGAGCAGTACTTC. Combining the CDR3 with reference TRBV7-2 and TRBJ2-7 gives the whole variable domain GAGVSQSPSNKVTEKGKDVELRCDPISGHTALYWYRQSLGQGLEFLIYFQGNSAPDKSGLPSDRFSAERTGGSVSTLTIQRTQQEDSAVYLCASSLLGSGQGAGEQYFGPGTRLTVT.

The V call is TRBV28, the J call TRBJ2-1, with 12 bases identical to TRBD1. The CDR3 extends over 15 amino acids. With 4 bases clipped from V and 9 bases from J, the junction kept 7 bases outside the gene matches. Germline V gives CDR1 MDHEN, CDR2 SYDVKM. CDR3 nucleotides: TGTGCCAGCAGTTCCCGGGACAGGGGGCATACTGAGCAGTTCTTC. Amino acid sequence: CASSSRDRGHTEQFF.

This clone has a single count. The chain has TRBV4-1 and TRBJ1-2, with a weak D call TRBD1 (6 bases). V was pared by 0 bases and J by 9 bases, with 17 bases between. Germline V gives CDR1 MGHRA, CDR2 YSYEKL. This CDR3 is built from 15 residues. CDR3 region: CASSQEPLQGARYTF. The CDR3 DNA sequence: TGCGCCAGCAGCCAAGAGCCTCTACAGGGTGCTCGCTACACCTTC.

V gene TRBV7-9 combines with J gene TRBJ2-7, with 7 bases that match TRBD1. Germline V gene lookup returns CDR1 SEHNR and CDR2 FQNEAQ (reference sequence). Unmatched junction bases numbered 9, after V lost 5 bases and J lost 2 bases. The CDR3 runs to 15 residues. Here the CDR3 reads CASSPGTAYTYEQYF. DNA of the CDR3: TGTGCCAGCAGCCCCGGGACAGCCTACACCTACGAGCAGTACTTC.

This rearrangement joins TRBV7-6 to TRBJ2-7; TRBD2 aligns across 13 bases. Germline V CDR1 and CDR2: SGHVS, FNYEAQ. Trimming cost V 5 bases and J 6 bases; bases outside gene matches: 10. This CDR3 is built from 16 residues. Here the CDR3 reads CASSPTWTSGSLEQYF. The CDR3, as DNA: TGTGCCAGCAGCCCGACCTGGACTAGCGGGAGTCTCGAGCAGTACTTC.

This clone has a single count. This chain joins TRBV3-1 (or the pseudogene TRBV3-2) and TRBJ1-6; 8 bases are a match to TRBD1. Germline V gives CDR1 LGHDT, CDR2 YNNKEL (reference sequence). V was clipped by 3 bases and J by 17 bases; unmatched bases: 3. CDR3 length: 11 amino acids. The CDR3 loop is CASSQGQAVHF. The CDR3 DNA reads TGTGCCAGCAGCCAGGGACAGGCGGTCCACTTT.

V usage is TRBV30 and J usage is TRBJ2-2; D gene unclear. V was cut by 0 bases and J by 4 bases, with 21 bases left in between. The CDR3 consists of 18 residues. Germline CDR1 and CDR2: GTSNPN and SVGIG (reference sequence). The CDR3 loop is CAWSVPSSGPLGTGELFF. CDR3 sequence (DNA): TGTGCCTGGAGTGTCCCCTCGTCTGGGCCGCTTGGCACCGGGGAGCTGTTTTTT.

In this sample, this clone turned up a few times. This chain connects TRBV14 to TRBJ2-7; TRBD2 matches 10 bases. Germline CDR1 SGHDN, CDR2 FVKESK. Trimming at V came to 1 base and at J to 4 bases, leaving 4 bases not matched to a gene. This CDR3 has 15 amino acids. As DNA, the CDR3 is TGTGCCAGCAGCCAAGTGCTAGCGGGAGCGTACGAGCAGTACTTC. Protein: CASSQVLAGAYEQYF.

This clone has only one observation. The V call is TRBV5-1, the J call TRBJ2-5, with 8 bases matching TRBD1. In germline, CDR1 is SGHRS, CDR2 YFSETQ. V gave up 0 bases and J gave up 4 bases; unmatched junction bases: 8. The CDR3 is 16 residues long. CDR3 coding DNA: TGCGCCAGCAGCTTGGCCGGGACAGGTGGGAGAGAGACCCAGTACTTC. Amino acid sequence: CASSLAGTGGRETQYF.

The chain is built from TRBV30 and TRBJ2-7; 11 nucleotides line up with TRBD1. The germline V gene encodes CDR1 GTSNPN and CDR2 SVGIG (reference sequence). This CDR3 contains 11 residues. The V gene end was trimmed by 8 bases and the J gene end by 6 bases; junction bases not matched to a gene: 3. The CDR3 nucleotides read TGTGCCGGGGGACAGGGGGGCGAGCAGTACTTC. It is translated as CAGGQGGEQYF.

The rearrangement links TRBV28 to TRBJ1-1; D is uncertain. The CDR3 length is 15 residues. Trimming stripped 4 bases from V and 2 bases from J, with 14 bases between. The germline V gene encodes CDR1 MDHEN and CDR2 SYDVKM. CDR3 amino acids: CASSSVSSGNTEAFF. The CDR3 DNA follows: TGTGCCAGCAGTTCGGTCTCTTCGGGAAACACTGAAGCTTTCTTT. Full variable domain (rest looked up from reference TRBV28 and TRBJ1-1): DVKVTQSSRYLVKRTGEKVFLECVQDMDHENMFWYRQDPGLGLRLIYFSYDVKMKEKGDIPEGYSVSREKKERFSLILESASTNQTSMYLCASSSVSSGNTEAFFGQGTRLTVV.

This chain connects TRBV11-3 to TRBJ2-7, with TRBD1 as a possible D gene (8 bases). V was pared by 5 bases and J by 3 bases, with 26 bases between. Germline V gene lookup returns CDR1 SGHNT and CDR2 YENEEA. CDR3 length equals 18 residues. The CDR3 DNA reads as TGTGCCAGCAGCCCCGGGCAGGGGGGGACAGGTACGGGCTACGAGCAGTACTTC. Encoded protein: CASSPGQGGTGTGYEQYF. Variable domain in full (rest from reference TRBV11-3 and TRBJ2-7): EAGVVQSPRYKIIEKKQPVAFWCNPISGHNTLYWYLQNLGQGPELLIRYENEEAVDDSQLPKDRFSAERLKGVDSTLKIQPAELGDSAVYLCASSPGQGGTGTGYEQYFGPGTRLTVT.

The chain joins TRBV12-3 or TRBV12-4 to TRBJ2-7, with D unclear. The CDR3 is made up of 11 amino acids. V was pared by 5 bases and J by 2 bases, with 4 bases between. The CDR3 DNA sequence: TGTGCCAGCAGTGCAGCCTACGAGCAGTACTTC. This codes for CASSAAYEQYF.

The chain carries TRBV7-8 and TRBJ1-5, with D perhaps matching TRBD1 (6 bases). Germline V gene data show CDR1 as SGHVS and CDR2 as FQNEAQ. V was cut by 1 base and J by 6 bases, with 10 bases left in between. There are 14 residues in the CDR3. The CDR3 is CASSLVQGTQPQHF. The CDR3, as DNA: TGTGCCAGCAGCTTAGTGCAGGGGACTCAGCCCCAGCATTTT.

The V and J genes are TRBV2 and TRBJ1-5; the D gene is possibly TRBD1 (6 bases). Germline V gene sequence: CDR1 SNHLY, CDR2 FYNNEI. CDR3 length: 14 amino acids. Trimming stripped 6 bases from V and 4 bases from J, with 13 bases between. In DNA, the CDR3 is TGTGCCAGCAGCGCTGACAGGAAAAATCAGCCCCAGCATTTT. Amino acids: CASSADRKNQPQHF.

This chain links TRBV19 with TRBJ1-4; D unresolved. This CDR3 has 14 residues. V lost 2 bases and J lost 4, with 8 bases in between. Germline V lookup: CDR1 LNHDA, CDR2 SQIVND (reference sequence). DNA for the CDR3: TGTGCCAGTAGTATAAGACACCATAATGAAAAACTGTTTTTT. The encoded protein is CASSIRHHNEKLFF. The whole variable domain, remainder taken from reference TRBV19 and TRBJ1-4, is DGGITQSPKYLFRKEGQNVTLSCEQNLNHDAMYWYRQDPGQGLRLIYYSQIVNDFQKGDIAEGYSVSREKKESFPLTVTSAQKNPTAFYLCASSIRHHNEKLFFGSGTQLSVL.

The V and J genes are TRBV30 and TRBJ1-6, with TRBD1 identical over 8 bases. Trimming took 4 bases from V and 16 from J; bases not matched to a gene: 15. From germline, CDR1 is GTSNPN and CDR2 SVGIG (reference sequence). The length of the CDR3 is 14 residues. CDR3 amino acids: CAWTGTGASSGLHF. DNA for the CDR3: TGTGCCTGGACCGGGACAGGAGCGTCCTCGGGTCTCCACTTT.

The CDR3 sequence is CASSSQLPGLNTDTQYF. Here the CDR3 DNA reads TGTGCCAGCAGCTCACAACTCCCGGGACTCAACACAGATACGCAGTATTTT. The chain carries TRBV7-9 and TRBJ2-3, with TRBD2 as a possible D gene (6 bases). This CDR3 region has 17 residues. Germline V CDR1 and CDR2: SEHNR, FQNEAQ (reference sequence). The V gene lost 4 bases and the J gene lost 2 bases, with 19 bases spanning the gap.

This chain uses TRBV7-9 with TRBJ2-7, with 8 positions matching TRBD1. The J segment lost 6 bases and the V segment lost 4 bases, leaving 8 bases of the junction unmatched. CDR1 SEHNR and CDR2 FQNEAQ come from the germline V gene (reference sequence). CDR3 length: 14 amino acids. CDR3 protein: CASSSGQVFAEQYF. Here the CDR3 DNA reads TGTGCCAGCAGCTCGGGACAGGTATTCGCCGAGCAGTACTTC.

The CDR3 loop reads CSVSDRAVGYTF. DNA of the CDR3: TGCAGCGTATCGGACAGGGCTGTAGGCTACACCTTC. This chain joins TRBV29-1 and TRBJ1-2, with 8 nucleotides matching TRBD1. Trimming at V came to 6 bases and at J to 8 bases, leaving 8 bases not matched to a gene. CDR1 is SQVTM, CDR2 ANQGSEA, per germline. This CDR3 has 12 residues. Full variable domain (missing parts from reference TRBV29-1 and TRBJ1-2): SAVISQKPSRDICQRGTSLTIQCQVDSQVTMMFWYRQQPGQSLTLIATANQGSEATYESGFVIDKFPISRPNLTFSTLTVSNMSPEDSSIYLCSVSDRAVGYTFGSGTRLTVV.

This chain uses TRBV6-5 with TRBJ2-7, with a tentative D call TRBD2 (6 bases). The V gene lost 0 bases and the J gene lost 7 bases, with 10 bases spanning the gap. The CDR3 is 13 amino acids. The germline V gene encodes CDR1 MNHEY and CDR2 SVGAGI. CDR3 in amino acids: CASSYSAGLEQYF. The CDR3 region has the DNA TGTGCCAGCAGTTACTCTGCGGGACTTGAGCAGTACTTC.